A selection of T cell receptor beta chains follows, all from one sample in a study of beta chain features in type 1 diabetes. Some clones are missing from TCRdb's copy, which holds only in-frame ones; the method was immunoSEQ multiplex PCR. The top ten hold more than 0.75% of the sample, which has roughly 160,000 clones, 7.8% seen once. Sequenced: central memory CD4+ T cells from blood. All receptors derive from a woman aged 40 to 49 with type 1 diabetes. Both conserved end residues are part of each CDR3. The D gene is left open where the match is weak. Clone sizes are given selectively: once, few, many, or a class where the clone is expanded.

CASSPTLRTGGFYEQFF | TGTGCCAGCAGCCCTACTCTTAGGACAGGGGGCTTCTATGAGCAGTTCTTC | TRBV9 | TRBD1 | - | TRBJ2-1
CASSVDFDNSPLHF | TGTGCCAGCAGCGTTGACTTCGATAATTCACCCCTCCACTTT | TRBV9 | - | many | TRBJ1-6
CASSPDRNYGYTF | TGTGCCAGCAGCCCGGACAGAAACTATGGCTACACCTTC | TRBV7-2 | - | - | TRBJ1-2
CASSSGDGERDSPLHF | TGTGCCAGCAGCTCAGGGGACGGAGAACGGGATTCACCCCTCCACTTT | TRBV7-6 | - | few | TRBJ1-6
CASSLGLRGSNTGELFF | TGCGCCAGCAGCTTGGGGCTCAGGGGTTCGAACACCGGGGAGCTGTTTTTT | TRBV5-1 | - | - | TRBJ2-2
CASWRAGETQYF | TGTGCCAGCTGGAGGGCCGGGGAGACCCAGTACTTC | TRBV25-1 | - | few | TRBJ2-5
CASSLALTGGDSGNTIYF | TGTGCCAGCAGCCTCGCCCTGACAGGGGGGGACTCTGGAAACACCATATATTTT | TRBV2 | TRBD1 | - | TRBJ1-3
CASSPRATAIVAFF | TGTGCCAGCTCACCACGGGCGACAGCCATTGTCGCTTTCTTT | TRBV18 | - | - | TRBJ1-1
CASSTRLAESYEQYF | TGTGCCAGTAGTACCCGACTAGCGGAGAGCTACGAGCAGTACTTC | TRBV19 | TRBD2 | few | TRBJ2-7
CASSTRLAGVYNEQFF | TGTGCCAGCAGTACCCGACTAGCGGGGGTCTACAATGAGCAGTTCTTC | TRBV27 | TRBD2 | few | TRBJ2-1
CASSLLGGGGEETQYF | TGTGCTAGCAGCTTACTGGGGGGGGGCGGAGAAGAGACCCAGTACTTC | TRBV7-7 | - | - | TRBJ2-5
CSVFGLAGDIQYF | TGCAGCGTCTTCGGACTAGCGGGGGACATTCAGTACTTC | TRBV29-1 | TRBD2 | few | TRBJ2-4
CASSLAAAGEPDTQYF | TGCGCCAGCAGCTTGGCCGCGGCAGGGGAACCAGATACGCAGTATTTT | TRBV5-1 | - | few | TRBJ2-3
CASSLSSDSYEQYF | TGTGCCAGCAGCTTAAGCAGCGATTCCTACGAGCAGTACTTC | TRBV7-2 | - | - | TRBJ2-7